The clone carrying this TCR beta chain was observed a handful of times. The antigen is unknown. From the 5' RACE reads, TCRdb called clonotypes with MiXCR, one entry per CDR3 protein. The repertoire holds approximately 150,000 distinct CDR3 sequences, around a third seen once, with around 6.2% in the top ten. This entry belongs to a study of CD8 T cells in ankylosing spondylitis. Study-level findings and limits: Reportedly, significant enrichment of disease-linked clones occurred in matched ankylosing spondylitis synovial fluid.

The V gene end was trimmed by 5 bases and the J gene end by 5 bases; junction bases not matched to a gene: 9. This CDR3 is 15 amino acids long. The germline V gene encodes CDR1 DFQATT and CDR2 SNEGSKA (reference sequence). Sequencing was performed on synovial fluid, either unsorted or a sorted T cell fraction (not recorded which). The V and J genes are TRBV20-1 and TRBJ2-1, with 10 bases aligning to TRBD2. The clonotype comes from a male donor with ankylosing spondylitis. CDR3 sequence reads: CSASLLAGAHNEQFF. The CDR3 DNA follows: TGCAGTGCTTCCCTCCTAGCGGGGGCCCACAATGAGCAGTTCTTC.